This TCR beta chain was sequenced for a study of chronic HIV infection and antiretroviral therapy. TCRdb fed the 5' RACE reads into MiXCR, producing one record per CDR3 protein. Here the sample spans some 43,000 distinct CDR3 sequences, about a fifth being singletons. Trimming removed 6 bases from V and 6 bases from J, with 12 bases in between. Germline CDR1 is SNHLY and CDR2 is FYNNEI. The CDR3 runs 13 residues. The chain employs TRBV2 and TRBJ1-5; possibly TRBD1 for D (6 bases). The material sequenced was peripheral blood. This TCR was sampled from an adult who had HIV and had not received antiretroviral therapy, or was an uninfected healthy control (not recorded which). The CDR3: CASRRTVLQPQHF. The CDR3 nucleotides are TGTGCCAGCAGGCGGACAGTGCTTCAGCCCCAGCATTTT. The complete variable domain, with remaining parts taken from reference TRBV2 and TRBJ1-5, reads EPEVTQTPSHQVTQMGQEVILRCVPISNHLYFYWYRQILGQKVEFLVSFYNNEISEKSEIFDDQFSVERPDGSNFTLKIRSTKLEDSAMYFCASRRTVLQPQHFGDGTRLSIL.